Below are 24 T cell receptor beta chains sequenced from a single sample in a study of blood T cell repertoires in COVID-19. The assay was immunoSEQ multiplex PCR, and TCRdb's table has in-frame clones only and misses some. The table lists about 200,000 clones, about 90% of them singletons. Sequenced input: PBMCs or T cells enriched from blood (not recorded which). These receptors were obtained from a woman under 30 who had recovered from COVID-19.

The sample holds a few counts of this clone. The chain uses TRBV29-1 and TRBJ1-1, with D uncertain. The CDR3 has 13 amino acids. The V and J ends lost 5 bases and 0 bases respectively, with 10 bases between them. Per germline, CDR1 SQVTM and CDR2 ANQGSEA. The DNA of the CDR3 is TGCAGCGTTTTCAAATACATGAACACTGAAGCTTTCTTT. Residues: CSVFKYMNTEAFF.

The chain carries TRBV5-1 and TRBJ2-1; D gene uncertain. The V end lost 4 bases, the J end lost 8 bases, and 16 bases lay between the germline ends. Germline V lookup: CDR1 SGHRS, CDR2 YFSETQ. CDR3 length equals 14 residues. Here the CDR3 DNA reads TGCGCCAGCAGCCTGAGAGCCCCGAACTATGAGCAGTTCTTC. Its translation is CASSLRAPNYEQFF.

The chain links TRBV5-4 to TRBJ2-2; 13 bases agree with TRBD2. The V gene end was trimmed by 4 bases and the J gene end by 5 bases; junction bases not matched to a gene: 5. This CDR3 is 16 amino acids long. Germline V gene data show CDR1 as SGHNT and CDR2 as YYREEE (reference sequence). For the CDR3, the DNA is TGTGCCAGCAGCAAACTAGCGGGGGGGAAAACCGGGGAGCTGTTTTTT. Protein sequence: CASSKLAGGKTGELFF.

The chain couples TRBV9 to TRBJ2-7, with a weak D call TRBD1 (5 bases). The germline V and J ends were trimmed by 0 bases and 2 bases, with 12 bases remaining between them. The CDR3 has 15 amino acids. Germline V gene sequence: CDR1 SGDLS, CDR2 YYNGEE. CDR3 residues: CASSVASAGTYEQYF. The CDR3 DNA reads as TGTGCCAGCAGCGTAGCCTCCGCAGGGACCTACGAGCAGTACTTC.

The chain links TRBV28 to TRBJ1-1; 7 nucleotides line up with TRBD1. Germline lookup yields CDR1 MDHEN and CDR2 SYDVKM. V shed 5 bases and J 0 bases; nucleotides not matched to a gene: 6. CDR3 length: 15 residues. The CDR3 sequence: CASSLDRALNTEAFF. For the CDR3, the DNA is TGTGCCAGCAGTCTCGACAGGGCACTGAACACTGAAGCTTTCTTT.

This sequence joins TRBV3-1 (or the pseudogene TRBV3-2) and TRBJ2-2; the match to TRBD1 covers 9 bases. Germline values: CDR1 LGHDT, CDR2 YNNKEL (reference sequence). Trimming removed 5 bases from V and 7 bases from J; junction bases left unmatched: 14. The CDR3 runs 17 residues. The chain's CDR3 is CASSFIPGTGKHGELFF. The CDR3 bases are TGTGCCAGCAGCTTCATACCCGGGACAGGGAAACACGGGGAGCTGTTTTTT.

The J gene is TRBJ2-2, the V gene TRBV19; no clear D. Germline assignment: CDR1 LNHDA and CDR2 SQIVND (reference sequence). The CDR3 spans 12 residues. Trimming cost V 5 bases and J 4 bases, with 5 bases left between them. The CDR3 reads CASSPRTGELFF. The CDR3 region has the DNA TGTGCCAGTAGTCCCCGCACCGGGGAGCTGTTTTTT.

The chain couples TRBV28 to TRBJ2-1, with 9 bases matching TRBD1. With V trimmed by 5 bases and J by 3 bases, 5 bases remained unmatched. CDR1 is MDHEN, CDR2 SYDVKM, per germline. CDR3 size: 15 residues. The CDR3 sequence: CASSDRDRDYNEQFF. Here the CDR3 DNA reads TGTGCCAGCAGTGACCGGGACAGGGACTACAATGAGCAGTTCTTC.

V and J are TRBV10-3 and TRBJ2-3; 10 bases are shared with TRBD2. The length of the CDR3 is 14 residues. CDR1 and CDR2 (germline): ENHRY, SYGVKD. V gave up 6 bases and J gave up 2 bases; unmatched junction bases: 2. The CDR3 DNA follows: TGTGCCATCAGAGCGGGGGGGGACACAGATACGCAGTATTTT. It yields the protein CAIRAGGDTDTQYF.

The V and J genes are TRBV6-1 and TRBJ1-2; 9 nucleotides match TRBD1. The CDR3 extends over 15 amino acids. J gave up 4 bases and V 0 bases, and 3 bases lay outside the gene matches. Germline CDR1 is MNHNS and CDR2 is SASEGT. CDR3 loop: CASSEAQGASYGYTF. In nucleotides, the CDR3 is TGTGCCAGCAGTGAAGCACAGGGGGCTAGCTATGGCTACACCTTC.

Concerning this clone: In the same sample, other DNA sequences code for this CDR3. The CDR3 DNA reads as TGTGCCAGCAGCGCAGGGTTCACTGAAGCTTTCTTT. It encodes CASSAGFTEAFF. V is TRBV25-1 and J is TRBJ1-1; D is perhaps TRBD1 (5 bases). The CDR3 loop spans 12 amino acids. Trimming removed 6 bases from V and 4 bases from J, with 9 bases in between. The germline V gene has CDR1 MGHDK and CDR2 SYGVNS.

The chain employs TRBV28 and TRBJ1-1; TRBD1 aligns across 8 bases. The CDR3 covers 15 residues. From germline, CDR1 is MDHEN and CDR2 SYDVKM. V lost 5 bases, J lost 3 bases, and 8 bases stayed unmatched. The CDR3 sequence: CASSRRGRLDTEAFF. CDR3 in DNA: TGTGCCAGCAGTCGCAGGGGGCGGCTAGACACTGAAGCTTTCTTT.

This rearrangement joins TRBV18 to TRBJ1-2; TRBD1 matches at 9 bases. After removal of 6 bases from V and 4 bases from J, the junction contained 6 bases not matched to a gene. CDR3 length: 14 amino acids. The germline gives CDR1 KGHSH, CDR2 LQKENI. DNA of the CDR3: TGTGCCAGCTCTCATCGGGACAGGGTCTATGGCTACACCTTC. This codes for CASSHRDRVYGYTF.

The chain employs TRBV4-1 and TRBJ2-7, with 8 positions matching TRBD2. The CDR3 has 15 amino acids. Germline V lookup: CDR1 MGHRA, CDR2 YSYEKL. V was clipped by 2 bases and J by 2 bases; unmatched bases: 5. The CDR3 sequence is CASSQLAGPTYEQYF. The CDR3 region has the DNA TGCGCCAGCAGCCAACTAGCGGGCCCCACCTACGAGCAGTACTTC.

This chain uses TRBV24-1 with TRBJ1-5, with D possibly matching TRBD1 (5 bases). With 3 bases removed from V and 3 bases from J, the gap between germline ends came to 20 bases. CDR3 length: 18 residues. Germline V CDR1 and CDR2: KGHDR, SFDVKD. CDR3 nucleotides: TGTGCCACCAGTGATCATGATGGGGGAGCGGGCCCCAATCAGCCCCAGCATTTT. Protein: CATSDHDGGAGPNQPQHF.

The V gene is TRBV6-5, the J gene TRBJ2-7; 11 nucleotides line up with TRBD2. Germline loops: CDR1 MNHEY, CDR2 SVGAGI. The CDR3 runs to 14 residues. V shed 5 bases, J shed 4 bases, and the junction held 4 bases outside the gene matches. The CDR3 protein is CASSNSGGAYEQYF. CDR3 nucleotides: TGTGCCAGCAGTAATAGCGGGGGGGCTTACGAGCAGTACTTC.

The chain couples TRBV18 to TRBJ2-3; D possibly corresponds to TRBD2 (7 bases). This CDR3 spans 16 amino acids. Trimming took 3 bases from V and 5 from J, leaving 18 bases between them. The V gene's germline CDR1 is KGHSH and CDR2 LQKENI. CDR3 nucleotides: TGTGCCAGCTCACCGGATCGGGGGGCGGCTCGAGATACGCAGTATTTT. Amino acid sequence: CASSPDRGAARDTQYF.

The chain links TRBV18 to TRBJ1-3, with a weak D call TRBD1 (5 bases). Trimming took 0 bases from V and 0 from J, leaving 15 bases between them. The CDR3 consists of 18 residues. Looked up from germline, CDR1 is KGHSH and CDR2 is LQKENI. The CDR3 region has the DNA TGTGCCAGCTCACCACCGGTTGGGCAGGGAAGCTCTGGAAACACCATATATTTT. Translating gives CASSPPVGQGSSGNTIYF.

The V call is TRBV2, the J call TRBJ1-1, with a possible D match to TRBD1 (5 bases). The CDR3 has 16 residues. V lost 0 bases and J lost 1, with 12 bases in between. Per germline, CDR1 SNHLY and CDR2 FYNNEI. This CDR3 reads CASSEALQQGNTEAFF. As DNA, the CDR3 is TGTGCCAGCAGTGAAGCGCTTCAGCAGGGGAACACTGAAGCTTTCTTT.

This clone was counted only a few times. The CDR3 DNA sequence: TGTGCCAGCAGCCAAGCGAGAGGGGGAGAAAGCTACACCTTC. Translating it yields CASSQARGGESYTF. The gene calls are TRBV3-1 (or the pseudogene TRBV3-2) and TRBJ1-2, with D maybe TRBD1 (6 bases). Germline V gives CDR1 LGHDT, CDR2 YNNKEL (reference sequence). Trimming removed 1 base at V and 9 bases at J, with 15 bases between. This CDR3 has 14 amino acids.

This chain connects TRBV28 to TRBJ2-7; 8 positions match TRBD1. This CDR3 spans 17 amino acids. The germline V gene has CDR1 MDHEN and CDR2 SYDVKM. V lost 10 bases to trimming and J lost 5 bases; unmatched junction nucleotides: 22. CDR3 in amino acids: CAIQDREYPHPLNEQYF. The CDR3 nucleotides are TGTGCCATCCAGGACAGGGAATATCCTCATCCACTCAACGAGCAGTACTTC.

J is TRBJ1-1 and V is TRBV4-2; the D gene is possibly TRBD1 (5 bases). The ends were cut back, 1 base at V and 5 bases at J, with 14 bases in the middle. The CDR3 totals 15 residues. Germline CDR1 is LGHNA and CDR2 is YNFKEQ. CDR3 DNA: TGTGCCAGCAGCCAAGGGGTCCAGGGAGGGACTGAAGCTTTCTTT. This translates into CASSQGVQGGTEAFF.

The chain has TRBV28 and TRBJ1-2; 7 nucleotides align to TRBD1. CDR3 length: 15 residues. Germline V lookup: CDR1 MDHEN, CDR2 SYDVKM. The junction had 10 bases not matched to a gene; V was cut back by 7 bases and J by 2 bases. This CDR3 reads CASTEGARVNYGYTF. In DNA, the CDR3 is TGTGCCAGCACCGAGGGGGCTAGGGTGAACTATGGCTACACCTTC.

This clone was seen just once. This chain uses TRBV11-2 with TRBJ2-2; D not certain. Trimming removed 1 base from V and 6 bases from J, with 6 bases in between. Germline CDR1 and CDR2: SGHAT and FQNNGV. This CDR3 contains 13 residues. In DNA form, the CDR3 reads TGTGCCAGCAGCTTAGTAGTACCCGGGGAGCTGTTTTTT. Its protein product is CASSLVVPGELFF.